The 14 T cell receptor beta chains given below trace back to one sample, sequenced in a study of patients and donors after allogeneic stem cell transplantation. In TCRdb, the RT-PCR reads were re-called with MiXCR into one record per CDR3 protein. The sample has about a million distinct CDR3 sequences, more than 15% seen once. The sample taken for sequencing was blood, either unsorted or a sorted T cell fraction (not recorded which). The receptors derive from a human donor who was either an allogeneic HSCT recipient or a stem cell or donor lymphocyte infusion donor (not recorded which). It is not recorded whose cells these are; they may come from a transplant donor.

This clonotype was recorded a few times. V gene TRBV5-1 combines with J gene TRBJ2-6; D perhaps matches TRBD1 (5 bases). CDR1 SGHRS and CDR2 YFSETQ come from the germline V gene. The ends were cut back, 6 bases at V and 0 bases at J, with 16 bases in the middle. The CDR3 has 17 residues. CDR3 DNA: TGCGCCAGCACCTATACGACAGCCACCTCTGGGGCCAACGTCCTGACTTTC. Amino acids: CASTYTTATSGANVLTF. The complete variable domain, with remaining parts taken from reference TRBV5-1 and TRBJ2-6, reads KAGVTQTPRYLIKTRGQQVTLSCSPISGHRSVSWYQQTPGQGLQFLFEYFSETQRNKGNFPGRFSGRQFSNSRSEMNVSTLELGDSALYLCASTYTTATSGANVLTFGAGSRLTVL.

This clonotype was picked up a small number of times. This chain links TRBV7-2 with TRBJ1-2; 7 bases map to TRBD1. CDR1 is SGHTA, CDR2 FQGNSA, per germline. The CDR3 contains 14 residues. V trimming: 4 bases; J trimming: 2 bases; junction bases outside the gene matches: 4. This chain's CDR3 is CASSSAQGNYGYTF. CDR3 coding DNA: TGTGCCAGCAGCTCCGCACAGGGGAACTATGGCTACACCTTC.

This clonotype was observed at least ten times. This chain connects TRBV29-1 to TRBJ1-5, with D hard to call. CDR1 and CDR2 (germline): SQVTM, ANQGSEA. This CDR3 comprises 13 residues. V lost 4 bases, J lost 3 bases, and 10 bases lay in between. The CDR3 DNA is TGCAGCGTTGCGTCCGGCGACAATCAGCCCCAGCATTTT. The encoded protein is CSVASGDNQPQHF.

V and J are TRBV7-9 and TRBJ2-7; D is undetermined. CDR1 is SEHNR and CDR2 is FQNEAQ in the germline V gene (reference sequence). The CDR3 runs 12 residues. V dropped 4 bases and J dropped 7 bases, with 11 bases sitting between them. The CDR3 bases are TGTGCCAGCAGCTCTGGAAGGCGGGAGCAGTACTTC. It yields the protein CASSSGRREQYF.

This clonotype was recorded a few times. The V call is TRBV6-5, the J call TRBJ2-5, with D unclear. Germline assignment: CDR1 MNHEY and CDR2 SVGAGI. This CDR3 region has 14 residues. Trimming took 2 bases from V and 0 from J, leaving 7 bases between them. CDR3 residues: CASSYGLNQETQYF. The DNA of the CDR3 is TGTGCCAGCAGTTACGGGCTAAACCAAGAGACCCAGTACTTC.

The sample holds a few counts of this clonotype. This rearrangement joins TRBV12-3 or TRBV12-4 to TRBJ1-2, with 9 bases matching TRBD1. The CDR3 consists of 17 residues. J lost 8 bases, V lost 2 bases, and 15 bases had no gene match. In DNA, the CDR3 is TGTGCCAGCAGTTTATGGAAGGTCTTACCGGGACAGGGAGGCTACACCTTC. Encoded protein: CASSLWKVLPGQGGYTF.

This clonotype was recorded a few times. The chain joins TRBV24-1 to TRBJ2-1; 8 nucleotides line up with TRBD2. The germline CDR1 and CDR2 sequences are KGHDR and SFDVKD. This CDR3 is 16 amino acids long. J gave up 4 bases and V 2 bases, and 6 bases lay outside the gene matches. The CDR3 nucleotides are TGTGCCACCAGTGATTCGAGCGGGAGCGTATACAATGAGCAGTTCTTC. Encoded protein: CATSDSSGSVYNEQFF.

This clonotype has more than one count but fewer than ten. The CDR3 coding sequence is TGTGCCAGCAGCTTTGGGGACAGATATGGCTACACCTTC. Its translation is CASSFGDRYGYTF. The rearrangement links TRBV5-6 to TRBJ1-2, with 7 nucleotides matching TRBD1. Germline V lookup: CDR1 SGHDT, CDR2 YYEEEE. The CDR3 contains 13 residues. Trimming took 2 bases from V and 5 from J; bases not matched to a gene: 3.

The CDR3 sequence: CASSQGGRTNTEAFF. In DNA form, the CDR3 reads TGCGCCAGCAGCCAGGGAGGACGGACTAACACTGAAGCTTTCTTT. V gene TRBV4-3 combines with J gene TRBJ1-1; D is unresolved. V was pared by 3 bases and J by 2 bases, with 13 bases between. Germline CDR1 reads LGHNA; CDR2 reads YSLEER. CDR3 length: 15 residues.

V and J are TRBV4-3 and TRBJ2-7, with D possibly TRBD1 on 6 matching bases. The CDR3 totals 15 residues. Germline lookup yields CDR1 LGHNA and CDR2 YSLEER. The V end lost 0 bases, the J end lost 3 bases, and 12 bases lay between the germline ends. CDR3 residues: CASSQDTGTIYEQYF. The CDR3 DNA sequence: TGCGCCAGCAGCCAAGATACGGGGACAATCTACGAGCAGTACTTC.

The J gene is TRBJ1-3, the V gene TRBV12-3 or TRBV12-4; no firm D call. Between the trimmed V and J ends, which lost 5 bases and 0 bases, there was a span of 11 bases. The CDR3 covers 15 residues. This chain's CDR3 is CASSDTGPSGNTIYF. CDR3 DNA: TGTGCCAGCAGTGACACGGGTCCCTCTGGAAACACCATATATTTT.

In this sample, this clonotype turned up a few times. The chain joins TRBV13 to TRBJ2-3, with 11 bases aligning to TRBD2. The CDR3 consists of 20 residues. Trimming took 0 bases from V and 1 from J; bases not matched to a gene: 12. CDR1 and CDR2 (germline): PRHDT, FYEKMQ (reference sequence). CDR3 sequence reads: CASSLGGRLAGNAGTDTQYF. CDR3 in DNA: TGTGCCAGCAGCTTAGGAGGGAGACTAGCGGGGAATGCGGGCACAGATACGCAGTATTTT.

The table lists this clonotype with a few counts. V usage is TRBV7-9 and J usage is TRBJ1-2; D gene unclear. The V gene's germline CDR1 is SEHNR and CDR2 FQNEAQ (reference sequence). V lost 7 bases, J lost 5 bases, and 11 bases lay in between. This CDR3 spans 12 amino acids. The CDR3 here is CASTPTAYGYTF. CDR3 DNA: TGTGCCAGCACACCAACAGCATATGGCTACACCTTC.

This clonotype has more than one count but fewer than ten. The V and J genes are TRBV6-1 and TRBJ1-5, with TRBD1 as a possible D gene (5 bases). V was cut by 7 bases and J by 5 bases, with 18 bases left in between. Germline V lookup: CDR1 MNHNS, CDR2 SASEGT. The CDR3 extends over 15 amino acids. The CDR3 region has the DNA TGTGCCAGCAACCTCCACCTGACAGTTTATCAGCCCCAGCATTTT. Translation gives CASNLHLTVYQPQHF.